Presented here are 17 T cell receptor beta chains from one specimen sequenced in a study of CXCR3-negative and CXCR3-positive naive CD8 T cells. Preparation of TRB cDNA libraries relied on 5' RACE carrying UMI labels. Following a re-call of the 5' RACE reads, TCRdb has one entry per CDR3 protein and lacks DNA. Its table lists thousands of distinct CDR3 sequences. Sequencing was carried out using naive CXCR3- CD8+ T cells from blood. Subset reported: CD45RO-CCR7+CD27+CD95- naive CD8+ T cells lacking CXCR3 (TNR3-). The origin of the receptors is a human donor in good health. Some clones in this sample may be carry-over from other donors' samples.

In terms of frequency, this clonotype is medium-sized (0.01 to 0.1%). The chain links TRBV25-1 to TRBJ2-7; TCRdb reports TRBD2, a call that lacks DNA to check it against. Germline V gives CDR1 MGHDK, CDR2 SYGVNS. The CDR3 consists of 16 residues. The CDR3 loop reads CASSELGTSGPYEQYF.

The chain combines TRBV29-1 with TRBJ2-5; TCRdb's D call of TRBD1 is untestable without DNA. The germline gives CDR1 SQVTM, CDR2 ANQGSEA. The CDR3 runs to 17 residues. The chain's CDR3 is CSVEYLILDRESETQYF. Combining the CDR3 with reference TRBV29-1 and TRBJ2-5 gives the whole variable domain SAVISQKPSRDICQRGTSLTIQCQVDSQVTMMFWYRQQPGQSLTLIATANQGSEATYESGFVIDKFPISRPNLTFSTLTVSNMSPEDSSIYLCSVEYLILDRESETQYFGPGTRLLVL.

The J gene is TRBJ2-7, the V gene TRBV25-1; no DNA is available, so the TRBD1 call from TCRdb remains unchecked. This CDR3 is 15 amino acids long. CDR1 and CDR2 from the germline V gene are MGHDK and SYGVNS. This chain's CDR3 is CASSARKGQRYEQYF.

Its frequency marks this clonotype as medium-sized (0.01 to 0.1%). The chain combines TRBV6-5 with TRBJ2-7; TCRdb's D gene call, TRBD1, goes unchecked for lack of DNA. The CDR3 spans 15 residues. The V gene's germline CDR1 is MNHEY and CDR2 SVGAGI. CDR3 residues: CASSYPATGSYEQYF.

The chain uses TRBV29-1 and TRBJ2-7; absent DNA, TCRdb's TRBD1 call cannot be checked. CDR1 and CDR2 (germline): SQVTM, ANQGSEA. The CDR3 sequence is 12 residues long. CDR3 protein: CSVELGAYEQYF.

The CDR3 is CASSLDRDRNF. The rearrangement joins TRBV7-9 to TRBJ1-2; TCRdb's D call of TRBD1 is untestable without DNA. Per the germline V gene, CDR1 is SEHNR and CDR2 is FQNEAQ (reference sequence). The CDR3 extends over 11 amino acids.

The chain recombines TRBV29-1 with TRBJ1-1. There are 13 residues in the CDR3. Germline V lookup: CDR1 SQVTM, CDR2 ANQGSEA. The CDR3 is CSVEKGLNTEAFF.

The rearrangement links TRBV13 to TRBJ2-3. The germline V gene has CDR1 PRHDT and CDR2 FYEKMQ (reference sequence). CDR3 length: 12 residues. The CDR3 sequence is CASSLSKDTQYF.

This clonotype is classed as medium-sized by frequency. This chain links TRBV4-1 with TRBJ2-7. CDR1 and CDR2 from the germline V gene are MGHRA and YSYEKL. CDR3 length equals 15 residues. CDR3 amino acids: CASSQDFARLYEQYF.

The genes are TRBV29-1 and TRBJ1-2; with no DNA, the TCRdb D assignment of TRBD1 cannot be verified. Germline V gives CDR1 SQVTM, CDR2 ANQGSEA. The CDR3 consists of 14 residues. The CDR3 loop reads CSARQGERGYGYTF.

By frequency, this clonotype registers medium-sized. The J gene is TRBJ2-1, the V gene TRBV20-1. Germline CDR1 is DFQATT and CDR2 is SNEGSKA (reference sequence). This CDR3 region has 14 residues. CDR3 residues: CSARDLGSYNEQFF.

This clonotype ranks as medium-sized in terms of frequency. The chain links TRBV7-2 to TRBJ2-1; TCRdb's D call, TRBD2, is unchecked because there is no DNA. Germline values: CDR1 SGHTA, CDR2 FQGNSA. This CDR3 has 15 amino acids. The chain's CDR3 is CASSHGLGSRNEQFF.

This clonotype is identified as medium-sized from frequency. The chain links TRBV7-3 to TRBJ2-1. CDR1 and CDR2 from the germline V gene are SGHTA and FQGTGA. The CDR3 loop spans 14 amino acids. CDR3 sequence: CASSLTVGFNEQFF.

This clonotype counts as medium-sized (0.01 to 0.1%) by frequency. The chain joins TRBV6-6 to TRBJ1-1; there is no DNA to check the TCRdb D call of TRBD1. The CDR3 covers 14 residues. Germline CDR1 MNHNY, CDR2 SVGAGI (reference sequence). The CDR3 here is CASSLGRGTTEAFF.

By frequency, this clonotype is medium-sized (0.01 to 0.1%). This rearrangement joins TRBV20-1 to TRBJ2-3; the TCRdb D gene call, TRBD2, has no DNA to confirm it. Germline CDR1 is DFQATT and CDR2 is SNEGSKA (reference sequence). This CDR3 is 14 amino acids long. The CDR3 is CSAVAGEGTDTQYF.

The rearrangement links TRBV6-2 or TRBV6-3 to TRBJ1-5. CDR3 length: 15 amino acids. Germline V gives CDR1 MNHEY, CDR2 SVGEGT. Here the CDR3 reads CASSPRQGPYQPQHF.

The chain employs TRBV27 and TRBJ2-2. Germline CDR1 reads MNHEY; CDR2 reads SMNVEV (reference sequence). The CDR3 extends over 13 amino acids. CDR3 protein: CASSLYGPGELFF.